The present T cell receptor (beta chain) was sequenced within a study of blood T cell repertoires in COVID-19. Method: immunoSEQ multiplex PCR; TCRdb's copy keeps in-frame clones and lacks some. The sample lists approximately 230,000 clones, 79% occurring once. This CDR3 has 13 residues. With 7 bases clipped from V and 1 base from J, the junction kept 4 bases outside the gene matches. The germline V gene has CDR1 SGHRS and CDR2 YFSETQ. This clone was seen a few times. This sequence joins TRBV5-1 and TRBJ1-1; TRBD1 matches 7 bases. This clonotype was sampled from a woman aged 40 to 55 with active or convalescent COVID-19. Material: peripheral blood. CDR3 loop: CASGGTENTEAFF. The CDR3 DNA reads TGCGCCAGCGGAGGGACAGAGAACACTGAAGCTTTCTTT.